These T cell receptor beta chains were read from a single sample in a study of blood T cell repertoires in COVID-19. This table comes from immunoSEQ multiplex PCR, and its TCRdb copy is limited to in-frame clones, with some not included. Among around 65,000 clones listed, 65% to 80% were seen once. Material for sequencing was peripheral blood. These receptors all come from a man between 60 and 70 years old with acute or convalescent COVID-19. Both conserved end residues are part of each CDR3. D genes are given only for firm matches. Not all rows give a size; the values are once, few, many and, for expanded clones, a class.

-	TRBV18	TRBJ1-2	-	CASSPALTDGYTF	TGTGCCAGCTCACCAGCTCTGACAGATGGCTACACCTTC
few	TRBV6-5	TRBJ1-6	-	CASRYRQRGSPLHF	TGTGCCAGCAGATATAGACAGCGTGGATCACCCCTCCACTTT
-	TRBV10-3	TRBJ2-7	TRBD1	CAISGTRTGYDEQYF	TGTGCCATCAGCGGGACCAGGACAGGGTACGACGAGCAGTACTTC
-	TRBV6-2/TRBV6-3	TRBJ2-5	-	CASSEHQETQYF	TGTGCCAGTAGCGAGCACCAAGAGACCCAGTACTTC
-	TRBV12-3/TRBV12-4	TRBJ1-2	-	CASSRGSYGYTF	TGTGCCAGCAGTAGGGGGAGCTATGGCTACACCTTC
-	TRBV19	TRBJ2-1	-	CASSMAVGSHNEQFF	TGTGCCAGTAGTATGGCGGTTGGCTCCCACAATGAGCAGTTCTTC
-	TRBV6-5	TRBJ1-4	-	CASAREGREKLFF	TGTGCCAGCGCCAGGGAAGGGCGTGAAAAACTGTTTTTT
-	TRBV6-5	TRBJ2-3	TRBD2	CASHSGGWQDTQYF	TGTGCCAGCCACTCGGGGGGTTGGCAAGATACGCAGTATTTT
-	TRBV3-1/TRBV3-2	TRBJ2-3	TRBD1	CASSQDRGRSDTQYF	TGTGCCAGCAGCCAAGACAGGGGGCGATCAGATACGCAGTATTTT
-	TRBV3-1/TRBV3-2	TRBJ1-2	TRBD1	CASSLRTGQGYTF	TGTGCCAGCAGCCTTCGGACAGGGCAGGGCTACACCTTC
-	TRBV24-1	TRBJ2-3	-	CATSDLAQRRGTDTQYF	TGTGCCACCAGTGATTTAGCCCAGCGTCGGGGCACAGATACGCAGTATTTT
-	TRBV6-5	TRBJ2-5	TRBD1	CASSRPGQGGETQYF	TGTGCCAGCAGCCGACCGGGACAGGGAGGAGAGACCCAGTACTTC
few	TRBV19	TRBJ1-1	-	CASSVTGMNTEAFF	TGTGCCAGTAGCGTAACAGGAATGAACACTGAAGCTTTCTTT
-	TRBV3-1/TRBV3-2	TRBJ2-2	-	CASSRFFGGRTGELFF	TGTGCCAGCAGCCGTTTCTTTGGAGGGCGGACCGGGGAGCTGTTTTTT
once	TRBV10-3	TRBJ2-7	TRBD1	CAISRGQGSEEQYF	TGTGCCATCAGCAGGGGACAGGGTTCGGAAGAGCAGTACTTC
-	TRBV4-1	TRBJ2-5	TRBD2	CASSQDFGRAGETQYF	TGCGCCAGCAGCCAAGATTTCGGGAGGGCTGGAGAGACCCAGTACTTC
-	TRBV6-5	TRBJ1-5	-	CASSYSSRVQPQHF	TGTGCCAGCAGTTACTCGAGTAGAGTTCAGCCCCAGCATTTT
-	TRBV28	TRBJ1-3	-	CASSSPVGNTIYF	TGTGCCAGCAGTTCCCCCGTAGGAAACACCATATATTTT
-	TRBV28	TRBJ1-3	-	CASSPLGGRNTIYF	TGTGCCAGCAGTCCCCTCGGGGGTCGAAACACCATATATTTT
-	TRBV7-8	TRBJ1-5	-	CASSLRTPHQPQHF	TGTGCCAGCAGCCTCCGGACACCGCATCAGCCCCAGCATTTT
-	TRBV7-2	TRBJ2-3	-	CASSPQGTDTDTQYF	TGTGCCAGCAGCCCACAGGGAACCGACACAGATACGCAGTATTTT
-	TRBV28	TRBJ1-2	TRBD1	CASSLGTGGGYTF	TGTGCCAGCAGCCTTGGGACAGGGGGCGGCTACACCTTC
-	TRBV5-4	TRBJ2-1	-	CASSFTGTSYNEQFF	TGTGCCAGCAGCTTTACAGGGACCTCCTACAATGAGCAGTTCTTC
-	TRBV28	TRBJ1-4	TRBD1	CASSPGTGGLEEKLFF	TGTGCCAGCAGTCCTGGGACAGGGGGATTGGAGGAAAAACTGTTTTTT
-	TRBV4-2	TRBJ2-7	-	CASSQELNLFNYEQYF	TGTGCCAGCAGCCAAGAGCTCAACTTATTTAATTACGAGCAGTACTTC
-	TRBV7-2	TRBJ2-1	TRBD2	CASSFSGRVDNEQFF	TGTGCCAGCAGCTTTAGCGGGAGGGTGGACAATGAGCAGTTCTTC